This TCR beta chain was found in a study of T-cell memory formation after mild COVID-19. Study information: TCR clusters were largely donor specific. General study results and limits: Whereas later expanders leaned CD4+, clones contracting day 15 to 85 showed a balanced CD4/CD8 makeup. The main location of contracting CD4+ clones was CM and EM, and that of contracting CD8+ clones was EMRA. SARS-CoV-2 specificity of second-wave clones peaking day 37 was unconfirmed.

TCRdb itself ran the 5' RACE reads through MiXCR, one entry per CDR3 protein. The table records some 310,000 distinct CDR3 sequences, about 20% of them present only once. The table lists this clonotype with many counts. What it binds is not known. V lost 5 bases to trimming and J lost 0 bases, with 10 bases between them. Germline V gene data show CDR1 as SGHDN and CDR2 as FVKESK. This CDR3 spans 15 amino acids. This chain uses TRBV14 with TRBJ2-2, with D perhaps being TRBD1 or TRBD2 (5 bases each). The sequencing input was PBMCs or a T cell subset sorted from them (not recorded which). This receptor was obtained from a man aged 18 to 29 who had mild COVID-19 (a few samples of this study predate the infection). Cell type and time point are not known. In DNA, the CDR3 is TGTGCCAGCAGCAGGGACCTACCGAACACCGGGGAGCTGTTTTTT. Encoded protein: CASSRDLPNTGELFF.